This entry lists 9 T cell receptor beta chains sequenced from one sample in a study of long-term antiretroviral therapy in people with HIV. The assay, immunoSEQ v3.0, was run at survey level. The table came from immunoSEQ multiplex PCR; TCRdb's copy has only in-frame clones and leaves some out. The sample lists 25,000 to 35,000 clones, roughly 96% occurring once. The specimen comprised unsorted PBMCs, sampled 6.6 years after starting antiretroviral therapy. Receptors were obtained from a man in his thirties or forties with HIV.

The V and J genes are TRBV10-1 and TRBJ1-5, with a possible D match to TRBD1 (5 bases). The germline V and J ends were trimmed by 7 bases and 10 bases, with 20 bases remaining between them. This CDR3 contains 14 residues. Germline values: CDR1 WNHNN, CDR2 SYGVQD (reference sequence). The CDR3 region is CASTKGRSLPPQHF. The CDR3 DNA sequence: TGCGCCAGCACCAAGGGGCGTTCTCTACCTCCCCAGCATTTT.

This chain connects TRBV19 to TRBJ1-2, with 10 bases aligning to TRBD1. CDR3 length: 12 amino acids. The V segment lost 3 bases and the J segment 8 bases; nucleotides outside the gene matches: 0. Germline CDR1 LNHDA, CDR2 SQIVND (reference sequence). CDR3 sequence (DNA): TGTGCCAGTAGTATGACAGGGGGCGGCTACACCTTC. Translating gives CASSMTGGGYTF.

This chain links TRBV11-2 with TRBJ1-2; 7 nucleotides align to TRBD1. Germline assignment: CDR1 SGHAT and CDR2 FQNNGV. There are 16 residues in the CDR3. J lost 4 bases, V lost 5 bases, and 13 bases had no gene match. CDR3 amino acids: CASSPQTGPNFYGYTF. As DNA, the CDR3 is TGTGCCAGCAGCCCCCAGACAGGGCCAAACTTCTATGGCTACACCTTC.

The rearrangement uses TRBV7-8 and TRBJ1-2; 9 bases are a match to TRBD1. Germline CDR1 and CDR2: SGHVS and FQNEAQ. The V and J ends lost 0 bases and 8 bases, in that order; junction bases with no gene match: 10. This CDR3 has 16 amino acids. CDR3 nucleotide sequence: TGTGCCAGCAGCTTAGCTACCGGGACAGGGCACATCGGCTACACCTTC. It specifies CASSLATGTGHIGYTF.

This clone is a singleton in its sample. V is TRBV5-6 and J is TRBJ2-7, with TRBD2 matching over 7 bases. V was pared by 4 bases and J by 2 bases, with 6 bases of the junction left unmatched. The germline gives CDR1 SGHDT, CDR2 YYEEEE. This CDR3 has 14 amino acids. DNA for the CDR3: TGTGCCAGCAGCCCGCTAGCGGAGGCCTACGAGCAGTACTTC. This codes for CASSPLAEAYEQYF.

This clone was picked up one time. The chain couples TRBV30 to TRBJ2-3, with 12 bases fitting TRBD1. There are 15 residues in the CDR3. J gave up 6 bases and V 5 bases, and 9 bases lay outside the gene matches. Per germline, CDR1 GTSNPN and CDR2 SVGIG (reference sequence). CDR3 loop: CAWYHRDRGPDTQYF. The DNA of the CDR3 is TGTGCCTGGTATCACCGGGACAGGGGGCCGGATACGCAGTATTTT.

V usage is TRBV19 and J usage is TRBJ2-5; 9 nucleotides align to TRBD1. The CDR3 runs to 15 residues. Per the germline V gene, CDR1 is LNHDA and CDR2 is SQIVND (reference sequence). V trimming: 0 bases; J trimming: 6 bases; junction bases outside the gene matches: 5. CDR3 DNA sequence: TGTGCCAGTAGTATAGATGACAGGGGGGGACAGACCCAGTACTTC. It translates to CASSIDDRGGQTQYF.

This rearrangement joins TRBV11-2 to TRBJ2-5; D is possibly TRBD2 (6 bases). The CDR3 is 14 amino acids. V was cut by 0 bases and J by 4 bases, with 9 bases left in between. From germline, CDR1 is SGHAT and CDR2 FQNNGV. The CDR3 region has the DNA TGTGCCAGCAGCTTAGATCGGGGAGGAGAGACCCAGTACTTC. Protein sequence: CASSLDRGGETQYF.

The chain uses TRBV9 and TRBJ1-2; TRBD1 aligns across 10 bases. The CDR3 totals 16 residues. V lost 0 bases and J lost 8; bases outside the gene matches: 10. The germline gives CDR1 SGDLS, CDR2 YYNGEE. CDR3: CASSVDQGTGAGGYTF. As DNA, the CDR3 is TGTGCCAGCAGCGTAGATCAAGGGACAGGGGCCGGCGGCTACACCTTC.